The following is a T cell receptor (beta chain) sequence with its context. Its specificity is unknown. PCR involved 60 Vbeta and 13 Jbeta primers. Assay: immunoSEQ multiplex PCR; the TCRdb copy retains only in-frame clones and omits some. The table records 150,000 to 200,000 clones, over 60% of them present only once. The source of the sample is a study of cytomegalovirus exposure and HLA in healthy donors. The germline CDR1 and CDR2 sequences are SGHNT and YENEEA. The V and J ends lost 6 bases and 6 bases, in that order; junction bases with no gene match: 15. The CDR3 runs 17 residues. Study outcomes and limitations: Later analysis identified a missense DCLRE1C variant that was linked to TCR beta V- and J-gene trimming. Presence/absence analyses supposed approximately even sequencing depth among donors. A classifier reportedly called cytomegalovirus status with high sensitivity and specificity. In vitro work confirmed that three CMV-associated chains recognize CMV antigens.

Specimen: PBMCs. V is TRBV11-3 and J is TRBJ2-1, with 9 bases that match TRBD2. The clonotype comes from a woman in her forties in good health and CMV-seronegative. In DNA form, the CDR3 reads TGTGCCAGCAGGGGGAGGGGGCTGGCTAGCGGGACCAATGAGCAGTTCTTC. This codes for CASRGRGLASGTNEQFF. The full variable domain, with the rest looked up from reference TRBV11-3 and TRBJ2-1, is EAGVVQSPRYKIIEKKQPVAFWCNPISGHNTLYWYLQNLGQGPELLIRYENEEAVDDSQLPKDRFSAERLKGVDSTLKIQPAELGDSAVYLCASRGRGLASGTNEQFFGPGTRLTVL.